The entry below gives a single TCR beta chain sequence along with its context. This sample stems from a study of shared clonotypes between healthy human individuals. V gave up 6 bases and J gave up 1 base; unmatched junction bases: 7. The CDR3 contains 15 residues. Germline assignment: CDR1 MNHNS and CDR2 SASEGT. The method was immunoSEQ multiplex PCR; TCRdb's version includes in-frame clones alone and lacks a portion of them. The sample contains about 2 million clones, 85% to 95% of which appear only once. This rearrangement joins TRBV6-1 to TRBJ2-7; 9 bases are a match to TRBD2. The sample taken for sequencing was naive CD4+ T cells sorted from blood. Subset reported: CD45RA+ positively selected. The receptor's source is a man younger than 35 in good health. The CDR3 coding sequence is TGTGCCAGCAGCCTTGAAGCGGGAGGATCCTACGAGCAGTACTTC. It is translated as CASSLEAGGSYEQYF.